These T cell receptor beta chains were read from a single sample in a study of T cell repertoires in cytomegalovirus infection. TCRdb redid the calling of the reads with MiXCR, one entry per CDR3 protein. The sample has fewer than 200,000 distinct CDR3 sequences; about a fifth are singletons. These TCRs are of unknown antigen specificity. The starting material was CD8+ T cells from cultured PBMCs, obtained from culture after CMV antigen stimulation. The receptor set was obtained from a human donor in good health (CMV status not recorded). Some clones in this sample may be carry-over from other donors' samples. Each CDR3 is given without its conserved first and last residue. D genes are given only for firm matches.

D gene,V gene,J gene,CDR3 protein
TRBD1,TRBV2,TRBJ1-1,ASSERGQINTEAF
NA,TRBV7-8,TRBJ2-7,ASSPIGPSYEQY
NA,TRBV5-6,TRBJ2-7,ASLLQGSYEQY
NA,TRBV6-2/TRBV6-3,TRBJ2-3,ASSYTPQRSTDTQY
NA,TRBV29-1,TRBJ1-2,SVEETDNYGYT
NA,TRBV6-8,TRBJ1-1,ASSPPTGTEAF
NA,TRBV12-3/TRBV12-4,TRBJ2-1,ASSWTFNEQF
TRBD1,TRBV7-9,TRBJ2-5,ASRRGDRTFLETQY
NA,TRBV27,TRBJ2-5,ARQHHSGRETQY
NA,TRBV6-5,TRBJ1-1,ARSYSPGSGTEAF
NA,TRBV30,TRBJ2-1,AWSIGAGFYNEQF